These T cell receptor beta chains were read from a single sample in a study of CD8+CD57+ T cells in acquired aplastic anemia. TCRdb fed the reads into MiXCR, producing one record per CDR3 protein. Altogether 150,000 or so distinct CDR3 sequences are present, roughly 45% being singletons, with the ten largest covering 2.5% to 3.5%. The sequencing sample was made of sorted CD4+, CD8+, or CD8+CD57+ T cells (not recorded which) from PBMCs. The origin of the receptors is a human donor with aplastic anemia. The CDR3 runs from the conserved cysteine through the conserved F or W. A D gene is named only where the DNA matches it firmly. The listing skips clone size in some rows; elsewhere it reads once, few, many or a size class.

clone size: NA; J gene: TRBJ1-3; CDR3 length: 12; D gene: NA; V gene: TRBV7-3; CDR3 protein: CASSPFGSTIYF; CDR3 DNA: TGTGCCAGCAGCCCTTTCGGTAGCACCATATATTTT
clone size: many; J gene: TRBJ2-3; CDR3 length: 16; D gene: NA; V gene: TRBV11-1; CDR3 protein: CASSSPAGEGTDTQYF; CDR3 DNA: TGTGCCAGCAGCTCCCCCGCAGGGGAGGGGACAGATACGCAGTATTTT
clone size: many; J gene: TRBJ2-1; CDR3 length: 15; D gene: TRBD2; V gene: TRBV9; CDR3 protein: CASSVREGHIEEQFF; CDR3 DNA: TGTGCCAGCAGCGTGCGGGAGGGCCACATTGAAGAGCAGTTCTTC
clone size: many; J gene: TRBJ1-2; CDR3 length: 13; D gene: TRBD1; V gene: TRBV6-1; CDR3 protein: CASKLDRDYGYTF; CDR3 DNA: TGTGCCAGCAAACTAGACAGGGACTATGGCTACACCTTC
clone size: once; J gene: TRBJ1-2; CDR3 length: 13; D gene: NA; V gene: TRBV19; CDR3 protein: CAISRGLLGGCTF; CDR3 DNA: TGTGCCATCAGCAGGGGCCTTCTCGGTGGCTGCACCTTC
clone size: NA; J gene: TRBJ1-5; CDR3 length: 13; D gene: NA; V gene: TRBV14; CDR3 protein: CASSQDYWQPQHF; CDR3 DNA: TGTGCCAGCAGCCAAGATTACTGGCAGCCCCAGCATTTT
clone size: many; J gene: TRBJ2-6; CDR3 length: 16; D gene: TRBD2; V gene: TRBV6-1; CDR3 protein: CASTGGFASGANVLTF; CDR3 DNA: TGTGCCAGCACGGGGGGGTTTGCCTCTGGGGCCAACGTCCTGACTTTC
clone size: NA; J gene: TRBJ1-2; CDR3 length: 12; D gene: NA; V gene: TRBV2; CDR3 protein: CASSTPGDGYTF; CDR3 DNA: TGTGCCAGCTCAACCCCTGGAGATGGCTACACCTTC
clone size: NA; J gene: TRBJ2-5; CDR3 length: 15; D gene: NA; V gene: TRBV2; CDR3 protein: CASSAMQGLRETQYF; CDR3 DNA: TGTGCCAGCAGTGCTATGCAGGGTCTTCGAGAGACCCAGTACTTC
clone size: many; J gene: TRBJ1-4; CDR3 length: 16; D gene: NA; V gene: TRBV11-2; CDR3 protein: CASSLIFGATNEKLFF; CDR3 DNA: TGTGCCAGCAGCTTAATCTTTGGGGCAACTAATGAAAAACTGTTTTTT
clone size: many; J gene: TRBJ2-1; CDR3 length: 16; D gene: TRBD2; V gene: TRBV20-1; CDR3 protein: CSAPLPRGTTYNEQFF; CDR3 DNA: TGCAGTGCGCCCCTCCCTCGGGGGACTACTTACAATGAGCAGTTCTTC
clone size: NA; J gene: TRBJ2-7; CDR3 length: 15; D gene: TRBD2; V gene: TRBV25-1; CDR3 protein: CANNGLAGGRAEQYF; CDR3 DNA: TGTGCCAATAACGGACTAGCGGGGGGGCGTGCCGAGCAGTACTTC
clone size: NA; J gene: TRBJ2-2; CDR3 length: 14; D gene: TRBD1; V gene: TRBV25-1; CDR3 protein: CASRDRVNTGELFF; CDR3 DNA: TGTGCCAGCAGGGACAGGGTTAACACCGGGGAGCTGTTTTTT
clone size: few; J gene: TRBJ2-3; CDR3 length: 15; D gene: TRBD2; V gene: TRBV10-3; CDR3 protein: CAISEPAGGTDTQYF; CDR3 DNA: TGTGCCATCAGTGAGCCAGCGGGGGGGACAGATACGCAGTATTTT
clone size: few; J gene: TRBJ1-2; CDR3 length: 14; D gene: TRBD1; V gene: TRBV2; CDR3 protein: CASTGDRGDYGYTF; CDR3 DNA: TGTGCCAGCACCGGGGACAGGGGGGACTATGGCTACACCTTC
clone size: once; J gene: TRBJ2-4; CDR3 length: 16; D gene: TRBD2; V gene: TRBV5-1; CDR3 protein: CASSRTSGGAKNIQYF; CDR3 DNA: TGCGCCAGCAGCAGGACTAGCGGGGGGGCCAAAAACATTCAGTACTTC
clone size: NA; J gene: TRBJ2-7; CDR3 length: 15; D gene: TRBD2; V gene: TRBV20-1; CDR3 protein: CSARTTSGGWYEQYF; CDR3 DNA: TGCAGTGCTAGAACAACTAGCGGGGGGTGGTACGAGCAGTACTTC
clone size: once; J gene: TRBJ1-1; CDR3 length: 12; D gene: NA; V gene: TRBV20-1; CDR3 protein: CSVRRGGNSPFF; CDR3 DNA: TGCAGTGTCAGACGAGGAGGGAACTCCCCTTTCTTT
clone size: many; J gene: TRBJ1-2; CDR3 length: 15; D gene: TRBD1; V gene: TRBV10-2; CDR3 protein: CASSESSGQVYGYTF; CDR3 DNA: TGCGCCAGCAGTGAGTCGTCTGGACAGGTCTATGGCTACACCTTC
clone size: many; J gene: TRBJ2-2; CDR3 length: 14; D gene: NA; V gene: TRBV7-2; CDR3 protein: CASRRDADTGELFF; CDR3 DNA: TGTGCCAGCAGGCGGGACGCGGACACCGGGGAGCTGTTTTTT
clone size: NA; J gene: TRBJ1-2; CDR3 length: 17; D gene: NA; V gene: TRBV20-1; CDR3 protein: CSARVGGYGSANYGYTF; CDR3 DNA: TGCAGTGCGAGAGTTGGGGGCTACGGTTCGGCGAACTATGGCTACACCTTC
clone size: NA; J gene: TRBJ2-5; CDR3 length: 9; D gene: NA; V gene: TRBV7-8; CDR3 protein: CASGETQYF; CDR3 DNA: TGTGCCAGCGGGGAGACCCAGTACTTC
clone size: NA; J gene: TRBJ2-5; CDR3 length: 16; D gene: NA; V gene: TRBV29-1; CDR3 protein: CSVELGSSPDRETQYF; CDR3 DNA: TGCAGCGTTGAATTGGGGTCTAGCCCAGATCGGGAGACCCAGTACTTC
clone size: medium-sized; J gene: TRBJ1-2; CDR3 length: 13; D gene: NA; V gene: TRBV29-1; CDR3 protein: CSVEDGEGYGYTF; CDR3 DNA: TGCAGCGTTGAGGACGGCGAGGGCTATGGCTACACCTTC
clone size: many; J gene: TRBJ1-6; CDR3 length: 14; D gene: NA; V gene: TRBV6-7; CDR3 protein: CASSSDGSGTPLHF; CDR3 DNA: TGTGCCAGCAGTTCGGACGGCTCCGGGACACCCCTCCACTTT
clone size: NA; J gene: TRBJ2-3; CDR3 length: 14; D gene: NA; V gene: TRBV15; CDR3 protein: CATASDPSTDTQYF; CDR3 DNA: TGTGCCACCGCCTCGGACCCTAGCACAGATACGCAGTATTTT
clone size: NA; J gene: TRBJ2-7; CDR3 length: 15; D gene: TRBD1; V gene: TRBV19; CDR3 protein: CASSPPGQGSYEQYF; CDR3 DNA: TGTGCCAGTAGTCCGCCGGGACAGGGTTCCTACGAGCAGTACTTC
clone size: NA; J gene: TRBJ2-7; CDR3 length: 13; D gene: NA; V gene: TRBV19; CDR3 protein: CATKTAPRDEQYF; CDR3 DNA: TGTGCCACCAAGACAGCTCCTCGCGACGAGCAGTACTTC
clone size: NA; J gene: TRBJ2-1; CDR3 length: 13; D gene: NA; V gene: TRBV24-1; CDR3 protein: CATSEAGYNEQFF; CDR3 DNA: TGTGCCACCAGTGAGGCAGGGTACAATGAGCAGTTCTTC
clone size: NA; J gene: TRBJ1-6; CDR3 length: 14; D gene: TRBD1; V gene: TRBV2; CDR3 protein: CASRPQGARSPLHF; CDR3 DNA: TGTGCCAGCAGGCCACAGGGGGCACGTTCACCCCTCCACTTT
clone size: NA; J gene: TRBJ1-2; CDR3 length: 14; D gene: NA; V gene: TRBV7-2; CDR3 protein: CASSLARTVDGYTF; CDR3 DNA: TGTGCCAGCAGCTTAGCCCGAACGGTAGATGGCTACACCTTC
clone size: NA; J gene: TRBJ1-2; CDR3 length: 13; D gene: TRBD1; V gene: TRBV20-1; CDR3 protein: CSAWDRGVYGYTF; CDR3 DNA: TGCAGTGCGTGGGACAGGGGGGTTTATGGCTACACCTTC
clone size: few; J gene: TRBJ2-7; CDR3 length: 10; D gene: NA; V gene: TRBV6-2/TRBV6-3; CDR3 protein: CASRAGEQYF; CDR3 DNA: TGTGCCAGCAGGGCGGGCGAGCAGTACTTC
clone size: NA; J gene: TRBJ1-2; CDR3 length: 14; D gene: NA; V gene: TRBV11-3; CDR3 protein: CASSQGRFSYGYTF; CDR3 DNA: TGTGCCAGCAGCCAGGGCCGTTTTAGCTATGGCTACACCTTC
clone size: many; J gene: TRBJ2-5; CDR3 length: 11; D gene: NA; V gene: TRBV5-1; CDR3 protein: CASSGSETQYF; CDR3 DNA: TGCGCCAGCAGTGGGAGCGAGACCCAGTACTTC
clone size: NA; J gene: TRBJ1-4; CDR3 length: 15; D gene: NA; V gene: TRBV3-1; CDR3 protein: CASSQDVAANEKLFF; CDR3 DNA: TGTGCCAGCAGCCAAGATGTGGCAGCTAATGAAAAACTGTTTTTT
clone size: few; J gene: TRBJ1-1; CDR3 length: 17; D gene: NA; V gene: TRBV25-1; CDR3 protein: CASTGLRQGLRNTEAFF; CDR3 DNA: TGTGCCAGCACGGGTCTACGTCAGGGACTTAGGAACACTGAAGCTTTCTTT
clone size: NA; J gene: TRBJ2-5; CDR3 length: 16; D gene: TRBD1; V gene: TRBV24-1; CDR3 protein: CATSDNQPTGLETQYF; CDR3 DNA: TGTGCCACCAGTGATAACCAACCGACAGGGTTGGAGACCCAGTACTTC
clone size: many; J gene: TRBJ1-1; CDR3 length: 10; D gene: NA; V gene: TRBV6-1; CDR3 protein: CASKTSEAFF; CDR3 DNA: TGTGCCAGCAAAACTTCTGAAGCTTTCTTT
clone size: once; J gene: TRBJ2-5; CDR3 length: 16; D gene: NA; V gene: TRBV7-9; CDR3 protein: CASSLVGQAEEETQYF; CDR3 DNA: TGTGCCAGCAGCTTAGTCGGCCAGGCAGAAGAAGAGACCCAGTACTTC
clone size: NA; J gene: TRBJ2-1; CDR3 length: 13; D gene: NA; V gene: TRBV2; CDR3 protein: CASNHYQRNEQFF; CDR3 DNA: TGTGCCAGCAACCACTACCAGCGGAATGAGCAGTTCTTC
clone size: NA; J gene: TRBJ2-7; CDR3 length: 11; D gene: NA; V gene: TRBV7-2; CDR3 protein: CASSSQVEQYF; CDR3 DNA: TGCGCCAGCAGCTCCCAGGTGGAGCAGTACTTC
clone size: few; J gene: TRBJ1-1; CDR3 length: 17; D gene: NA; V gene: TRBV9; CDR3 protein: CASSVEGGASRGTGAFF; CDR3 DNA: TGTGCCAGCAGCGTAGAGGGGGGAGCTTCTCGCGGCACTGGAGCTTTCTTT
clone size: NA; J gene: TRBJ1-1; CDR3 length: 14; D gene: NA; V gene: TRBV2; CDR3 protein: CASSESEAVTEAFF; CDR3 DNA: TGTGCCAGCAGTGAGTCCGAGGCAGTGACTGAAGCTTTCTTT
clone size: many; J gene: TRBJ1-3; CDR3 length: 14; D gene: NA; V gene: TRBV6-5; CDR3 protein: CASSYSSGQSTIYF; CDR3 DNA: TGTGCCAGCAGTTACTCGTCGGGACAATCCACCATATATTTT
clone size: many; J gene: TRBJ2-7; CDR3 length: 15; D gene: NA; V gene: TRBV4-2; CDR3 protein: CASSLDSESSYEQYF; CDR3 DNA: TGTGCCAGCAGCCTCGATAGCGAGAGCTCCTACGAGCAGTACTTC
clone size: NA; J gene: TRBJ2-3; CDR3 length: 15; D gene: TRBD1; V gene: TRBV10-3; CDR3 protein: CASSPGTGWENEQYF; CDR3 DNA: TGTGCCAGCAGTCCCGGGACAGGGTGGGAAAATGAGCAGTATTTT
clone size: NA; J gene: TRBJ2-3; CDR3 length: 16; D gene: TRBD1; V gene: TRBV11-1; CDR3 protein: CASSSTGGRGTDTQYF; CDR3 DNA: TGTGCCAGCAGCTCGACAGGGGGCCGGGGCACAGATACGCAGTATTTT
clone size: few; J gene: TRBJ1-4; CDR3 length: 16; D gene: NA; V gene: TRBV3-1; CDR3 protein: CASSQAPGGTNEKLFF; CDR3 DNA: TGTGCCAGCAGCCAAGCCCCCGGGGGGACTAATGAAAAACTGTTTTTT
clone size: many; J gene: TRBJ1-6; CDR3 length: 18; D gene: NA; V gene: TRBV7-2; CDR3 protein: CASSAGTAPSSYNSPLHF; CDR3 DNA: TGTGCCAGCAGCGCTGGGACGGCACCGAGCTCCTATAATTCACCCCTCCACTTT